This entry features one TCR beta chain sequence. What it binds is not known. Trimming cost V 3 bases and J 0 bases; bases outside gene matches: 4. The CDR3 has 15 amino acids. CDR1 and CDR2 from the germline V gene are SGHRS and YFSETQ. This sample is drawn from a study of cytomegalovirus exposure and HLA in healthy donors. Vbeta (60) and Jbeta (13) primers were used in the PCR. TCRdb's copy holds only in-frame clones and misses some; the assay was immunoSEQ multiplex PCR. This listing includes 170,000 or so clones. Study-wide results and caveats: Earlier results showed most TCR beta V segments being productive about 87% or about 30% of the time.

This sequence joins TRBV5-1 and TRBJ2-3; TRBD2 aligns across 7 bases. The material sequenced was PBMCs. This receptor was identified in a man aged 30 to 39 in good health and CMV-seronegative. CDR3 protein: CASSSYSGSTDTQYF. For the CDR3, the DNA is TGCGCCAGCAGCTCGTATAGCGGGAGCACAGATACGCAGTATTTT.